One and the same sample provided the 20 T cell receptor beta chains below, sequenced in a study of blood T cells in healthy people across ages (dated by TCRdb to the mid-2010s). The library came from 5' RACE. TCRdb names Illumina HiSeq 2500 as the instrument used. A second roughly 7 to 12 cycle PCR used a sample-barcoded 5' primer and a J-beta primer mix. Using fastp trimming at Q25 and MiXCR clonotype assembly, TCRdb reanalyzed the public sequencing data and kept in-frame beta chains. Each entry merges the rows of one CDR3 protein and shows their most common DNA and genes. Here the sample has 1.5 million to 2 million distinct CDR3 sequences; roughly 52% occur a single time. Approximately 2% of the sample comes from the top ten. Sample: blood. The receptors here all came from a woman between 35 and 50 years old in good health.

The chain carries TRBV6-5 and TRBJ1-1; D is undetermined. Trimming removed 5 bases at V and 3 bases at J, with 16 bases between. The germline CDR1 and CDR2 sequences are MNHEY and SVGAGI. The CDR3 runs 15 residues. This CDR3 is CASSPHGGVDTEAFF. The DNA of the CDR3 is TGTGCCAGCAGTCCCCATGGCGGGGTTGACACTGAAGCTTTCTTT.

In this sample, this clonotype turned up a few times. The chain carries TRBV29-1 and TRBJ1-2; possible D gene TRBD1, 5 bases. The V end lost 4 bases, the J end lost 4 bases, and 10 bases lay between the germline ends. CDR1 and CDR2 from the germline V gene are SQVTM and ANQGSEA. This CDR3 contains 12 residues. This chain's CDR3 is CSVVGDGYGYTF. DNA of the CDR3: TGCAGCGTTGTGGGGGATGGCTATGGCTACACCTTC.

DNA for the CDR3: TGTGCCAGCAGTACACCGGGGAACACTGAAGCTTTCTTT. The encoded protein is CASSTPGNTEAFF. The rearrangement joins TRBV2 to TRBJ1-1, with unresolved D. From germline, CDR1 is SNHLY and CDR2 FYNNEI. This CDR3 is built from 13 residues. The V gene lost 5 bases and the J gene lost 1 base, with 8 bases spanning the gap.

This clonotype came up a few times. The V call is TRBV6-2 or TRBV6-3, the J call TRBJ2-5; unclear D gene. Germline V gives CDR1 MNHEY, CDR2 SVGEGT. The length of the CDR3 is 12 residues. The V end was cut by 6 bases, the J end by 5 bases, with 10 bases between. CDR3 protein: CASRTASETQYF. The CDR3 DNA reads as TGTGCCAGCAGGACTGCCTCGGAGACCCAGTACTTC.

The chain employs TRBV5-1 and TRBJ1-1; 10 nucleotides line up with TRBD1. The germline gives CDR1 SGHRS, CDR2 YFSETQ. The CDR3 extends over 15 amino acids. With 0 bases clipped from V and 5 bases from J, the junction kept 4 bases outside the gene matches. CDR3 nucleotide sequence: TGCGCCAGCAGCTTGGAGGGACAGGGGTTAACTGAAGCTTTCTTT. Translated, it gives CASSLEGQGLTEAFF.

This clonotype was seen a handful of times. The V gene is TRBV14, the J gene TRBJ1-5; D is unresolved. The V gene's germline CDR1 is SGHDN and CDR2 FVKESK. V lost 0 bases to trimming and J lost 5 bases, with 5 bases between them. The CDR3 covers 13 residues. CDR3 protein: CASSQDLYQPQHF. The CDR3 region has the DNA TGTGCCAGCAGCCAAGATCTATATCAGCCCCAGCATTTT.

This chain uses TRBV7-2 with TRBJ1-2, with no clear D. V was pared by 5 bases and J by 8 bases, with 12 bases between. CDR3 size: 12 residues. Germline V gene lookup returns CDR1 SGHTA and CDR2 FQGNSA. This CDR3 is CASSPQAGGYTF. CDR3 in DNA: TGTGCCAGCAGCCCCCAGGCGGGAGGCTACACCTTC. The whole variable domain, remainder taken from reference TRBV7-2 and TRBJ1-2, is GAGVSQSPSNKVTEKGKDVELRCDPISGHTALYWYRQSLGQGLEFLIYFQGNSAPDKSGLPSDRFSAERTGGSVSTLTIQRTQQEDSAVYLCASSPQAGGYTFGSGTRLTVV.

The V call is TRBV12-5, the J call TRBJ2-1; 7 bases map to TRBD1. The CDR3 sequence is 14 residues long. V was clipped by 6 bases and J by 8 bases; unmatched bases: 10. Germline CDR1 LGHNT, CDR2 FRNRAP. The CDR3 protein is CASGMPGQSDEQFF. The CDR3 nucleotides read TGTGCTAGTGGCATGCCGGGACAGAGCGATGAGCAGTTCTTC.

The genes are TRBV4-2 and TRBJ2-7, with 8 bases matching TRBD1. The assigned J gene may be wrong: the sequence end matches TRBJ2-4 better. Germline V gene sequence: CDR1 LGHNA, CDR2 YNFKEQ. The CDR3 spans 22 residues. The CDR3 spells CASSQDMLLGGQDSQIGNIQYF. Written as DNA, the CDR3 is TGTGCCAGCAGCCAAGATATGTTGTTGGGGGGACAGGACTCTCAGATTGGGAACATTCAGTACTTC.

As DNA, the CDR3 is TGTGCCAGCAGCTTAACACTGACAGGGAATAGTGAAGCTTTCTTT. Its translation: CASSLTLTGNSEAFF. The V call is TRBV7-2, the J call TRBJ1-1; 7 bases are shared with TRBD1. Trimming at V came to 2 bases and at J to 7 bases, leaving 10 bases not matched to a gene. Germline CDR1 and CDR2: SGHTA and FQGNSA. The CDR3 is 15 residues long. Based on the CDR3 plus reference TRBV7-2 and TRBJ1-1, the full variable domain is GAGVSQSPSNKVTEKGKDVELRCDPISGHTALYWYRQSLGQGLEFLIYFQGNSAPDKSGLPSDRFSAERTGGSVSTLTIQRTQQEDSAVYLCASSLTLTGNSEAFFGQGTRLTVV.

The chain employs TRBV13 and TRBJ2-1, with 11 bases fitting TRBD2. Germline CDR1 is PRHDT and CDR2 is FYEKMQ (reference sequence). The CDR3 is 17 amino acids. Trimming cost V 5 bases and J 6 bases; bases outside gene matches: 12. CDR3 sequence: CASSPGPGSGGANEQFF. CDR3 sequence (DNA): TGTGCCAGCAGCCCAGGCCCAGGTAGCGGGGGGGCCAATGAGCAGTTCTTC.

The chain combines TRBV20-1 with TRBJ2-3, with 7 bases fitting TRBD2. The CDR3 has 15 residues. Germline V CDR1 and CDR2: DFQATT, SNEGSKA (reference sequence). Losses at the gene ends were 0 bases for V and 7 bases for J; bases not matched to a gene: 10. CDR3 loop: CSARDLAGVGYTQYF. CDR3 nucleotides: TGCAGTGCTAGAGATCTGGCGGGAGTAGGGTATACGCAGTATTTT.

This rearrangement joins TRBV14 to TRBJ2-4; D is possibly TRBD1 (5 bases). CDR1 is SGHDN, CDR2 FVKESK, per germline. V dropped 0 bases and J dropped 13 bases, with 16 bases sitting between them. The CDR3 contains 14 residues. CDR3 in amino acids: CASSQDSTVGRQYF. Here the CDR3 DNA reads TGTGCCAGCAGCCAAGACTCGACAGTCGGTAGGCAGTACTTC.

The chain recombines TRBV6-1 with TRBJ2-7; TRBD2 matches 11 bases. The DNA end is a closer match to TRBJ2-5, so the J assignment may be wrong. This CDR3 contains 15 residues. CDR1 and CDR2 from the germline V gene are MNHNS and SASEGT. CDR3 amino acids: CASSDSGGARETQYF. The CDR3 DNA sequence: TGTGCCAGCAGTGATAGCGGGGGGGCAAGGGAGACCCAGTACTTC.

CDR3 sequence reads: CASTPQGAGYEQYF. CDR3 nucleotides: TGTGCCAGCACCCCACAGGGGGCAGGGTACGAGCAGTACTTC. V gene TRBV27 combines with J gene TRBJ2-7; 9 nucleotides align to TRBD1. The CDR3 sequence is 14 residues long. V was pared by 7 bases and J by 4 bases, with 8 bases of the junction left unmatched. The germline gives CDR1 MNHEY, CDR2 SMNVEV (reference sequence).

The chain is built from TRBV27 and TRBJ2-7; tentative D call: TRBD2 (5 bases). The CDR3 consists of 15 residues. V lost 6 bases to trimming and J lost 0 bases, with 15 bases between them. From germline, CDR1 is MNHEY and CDR2 SMNVEV (reference sequence). The DNA for the CDR3 is TGTGCCAGCAGAGTATATTACCGGGACTCCTACGAGCAGTACTTC. The encoded protein is CASRVYYRDSYEQYF.

Only one count was recorded for this clonotype. J is TRBJ2-1 and V is TRBV19; 9 bases line up with TRBD1. This CDR3 contains 14 residues. Germline V lookup: CDR1 LNHDA, CDR2 SQIVND (reference sequence). V trimming: 7 bases; J trimming: 4 bases; junction bases outside the gene matches: 5. DNA for the CDR3: TGTGCCAGTATCGGGACAGGGAGGTACAATGAGCAGTTCTTC. Translation gives CASIGTGRYNEQFF.

With respect to this clonotype: One end of the junction fails to match germline, which may point to a read error. The chain couples TRBV20-1 to TRBJ2-7; possibly TRBD1 for D (6 bases). The length of the CDR3 is 14 residues. CDR1 DFQATT and CDR2 SNEGSKA come from the germline V gene (reference sequence). The DNA of the CDR3 is TGCAATGCTAGAGGCCTGCTACAGGGTTACGAGCAGTACTTC. This sequence encodes CNARGLLQGYEQYF.

J is TRBJ1-6 and V is TRBV20-1; TRBD1 might be the D (5 bases). CDR1 is DFQATT, CDR2 SNEGSKA, per germline (reference sequence). The germline V and J ends were trimmed by 5 bases and 5 bases, with 16 bases remaining between them. There are 15 residues in the CDR3. The CDR3 DNA follows: TGCAGTGCTTCGGGGGTGGCGCCAGATAATTCACCCCTCCACTTT. Its protein is CSASGVAPDNSPLHF.

This clonotype has more than one count but fewer than ten. The CDR3 region has the DNA TGTGCCAGCAGTTACGGAGCAACTGATACGCAGTATTTT. Protein: CASSYGATDTQYF. This rearrangement joins TRBV6-2 or TRBV6-3 to TRBJ2-3; D ambiguous. CDR1 is MNHEY and CDR2 is SVGEGT in the germline V gene. The length of the CDR3 is 13 residues. Trimming pared 2 bases from V and 6 bases from J, leaving 9 bases between.